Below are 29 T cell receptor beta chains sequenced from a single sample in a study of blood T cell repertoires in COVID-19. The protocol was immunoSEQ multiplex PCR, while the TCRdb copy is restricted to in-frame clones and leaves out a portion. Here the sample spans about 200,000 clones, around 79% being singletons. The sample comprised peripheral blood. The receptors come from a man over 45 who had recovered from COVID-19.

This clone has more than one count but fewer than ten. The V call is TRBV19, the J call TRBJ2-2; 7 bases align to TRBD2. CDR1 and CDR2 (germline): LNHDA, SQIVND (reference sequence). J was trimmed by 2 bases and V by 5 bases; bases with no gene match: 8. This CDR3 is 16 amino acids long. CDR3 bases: TGTGCCAGTAGTCCACGACTAGCAGCCAACACCGGGGAGCTGTTTTTT. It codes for CASSPRLAANTGELFF. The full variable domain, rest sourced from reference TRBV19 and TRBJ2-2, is DGGITQSPKYLFRKEGQNVTLSCEQNLNHDAMYWYRQDPGQGLRLIYYSQIVNDFQKGDIAEGYSVSREKKESFPLTVTSAQKNPTAFYLCASSPRLAANTGELFFGEGSRLTVL.

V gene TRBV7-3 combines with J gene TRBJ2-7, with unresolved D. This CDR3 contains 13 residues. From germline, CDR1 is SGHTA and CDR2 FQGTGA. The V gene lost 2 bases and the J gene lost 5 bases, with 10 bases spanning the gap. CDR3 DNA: TGTGCCAGCAGCTTATTTTTGCGTGACGAGCAGTACTTC. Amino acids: CASSLFLRDEQYF.

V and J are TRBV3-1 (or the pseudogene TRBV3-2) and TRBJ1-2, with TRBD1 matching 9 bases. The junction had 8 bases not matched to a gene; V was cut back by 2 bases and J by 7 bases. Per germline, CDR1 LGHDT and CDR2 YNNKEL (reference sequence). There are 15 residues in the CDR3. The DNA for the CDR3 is TGTGCCAGCAGCCAACGGGCGGGACAGGGCGGTGGCTACACCTTC. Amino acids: CASSQRAGQGGGYTF.

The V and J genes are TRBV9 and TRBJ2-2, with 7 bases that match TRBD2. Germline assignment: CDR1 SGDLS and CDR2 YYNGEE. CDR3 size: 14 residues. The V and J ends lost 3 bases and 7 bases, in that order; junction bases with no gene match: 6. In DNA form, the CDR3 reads TGTGCCAGCAGCGCAGCGGGATTTGGCGGGGAGCTGTTTTTT. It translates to CASSAAGFGGELFF.

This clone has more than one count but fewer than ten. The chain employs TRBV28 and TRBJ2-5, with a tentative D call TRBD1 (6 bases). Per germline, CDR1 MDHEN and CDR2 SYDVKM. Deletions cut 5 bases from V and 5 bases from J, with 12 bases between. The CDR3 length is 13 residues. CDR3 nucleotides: TGTGCCAGCAGTATACAGGGAATGGAGACCCAGTACTTC. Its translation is CASSIQGMETQYF.

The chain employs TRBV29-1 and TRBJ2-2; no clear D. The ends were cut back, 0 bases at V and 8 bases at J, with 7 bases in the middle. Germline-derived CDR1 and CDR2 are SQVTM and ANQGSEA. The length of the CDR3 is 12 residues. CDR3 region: CSVEENGGELFF. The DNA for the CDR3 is TGCAGCGTTGAAGAAAACGGGGGGGAGCTGTTTTTT.

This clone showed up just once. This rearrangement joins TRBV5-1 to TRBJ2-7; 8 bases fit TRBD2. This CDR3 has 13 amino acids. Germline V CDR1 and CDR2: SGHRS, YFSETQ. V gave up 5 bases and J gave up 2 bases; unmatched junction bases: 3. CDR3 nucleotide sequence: TGCGCCAGCAGGGTAGCGGGAACCTACGAGCAGTACTTC. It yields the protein CASRVAGTYEQYF. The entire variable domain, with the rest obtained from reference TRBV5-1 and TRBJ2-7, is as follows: KAGVTQTPRYLIKTRGQQVTLSCSPISGHRSVSWYQQTPGQGLQFLFEYFSETQRNKGNFPGRFSGRQFSNSRSEMNVSTLELGDSALYLCASRVAGTYEQYFGPGTRLTVT.

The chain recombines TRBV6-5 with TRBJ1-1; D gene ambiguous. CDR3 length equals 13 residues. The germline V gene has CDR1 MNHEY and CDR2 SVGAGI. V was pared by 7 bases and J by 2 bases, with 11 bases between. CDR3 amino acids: CASTKAGNTEAFF. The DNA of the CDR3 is TGTGCCAGCACCAAGGCGGGTAACACTGAAGCTTTCTTT.

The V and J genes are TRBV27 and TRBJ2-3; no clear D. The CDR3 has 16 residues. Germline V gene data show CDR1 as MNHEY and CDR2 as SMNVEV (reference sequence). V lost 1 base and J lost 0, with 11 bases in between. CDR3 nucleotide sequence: TGTGCCAGCAGTTTATGGTACCGAACTAGCACAGATACGCAGTATTTT. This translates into CASSLWYRTSTDTQYF.

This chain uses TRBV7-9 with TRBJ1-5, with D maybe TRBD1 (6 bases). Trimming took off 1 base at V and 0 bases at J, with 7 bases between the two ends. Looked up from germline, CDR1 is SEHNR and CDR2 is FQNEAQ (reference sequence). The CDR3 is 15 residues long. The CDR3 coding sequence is TGTGCCAGCAGCTTAGGAGGGGGTAGCAATCAGCCCCAGCATTTT. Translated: CASSLGGGSNQPQHF.

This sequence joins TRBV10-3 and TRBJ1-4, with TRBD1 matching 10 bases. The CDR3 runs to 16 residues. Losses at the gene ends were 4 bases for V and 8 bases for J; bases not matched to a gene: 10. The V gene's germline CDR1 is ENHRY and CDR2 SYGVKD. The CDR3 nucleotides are TGTGCCATCAGTGCCGGGACAGGGGCACAGGGGGAAAAACTGTTTTTT. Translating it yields CAISAGTGAQGEKLFF.

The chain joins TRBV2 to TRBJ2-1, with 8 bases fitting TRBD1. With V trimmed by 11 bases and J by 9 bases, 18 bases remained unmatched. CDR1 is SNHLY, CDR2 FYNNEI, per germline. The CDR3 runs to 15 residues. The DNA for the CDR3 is TGTGCCGATCACGAAGGGACAGGCCAAACCGGTGAGCAGTTCTTC. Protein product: CADHEGTGQTGEQFF.

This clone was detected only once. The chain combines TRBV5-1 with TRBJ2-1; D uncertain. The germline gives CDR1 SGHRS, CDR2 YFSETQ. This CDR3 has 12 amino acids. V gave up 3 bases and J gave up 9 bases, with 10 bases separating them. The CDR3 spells CASSSTGTEQFF. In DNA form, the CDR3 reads TGCGCCAGCAGCTCGACTGGCACTGAGCAGTTCTTC.

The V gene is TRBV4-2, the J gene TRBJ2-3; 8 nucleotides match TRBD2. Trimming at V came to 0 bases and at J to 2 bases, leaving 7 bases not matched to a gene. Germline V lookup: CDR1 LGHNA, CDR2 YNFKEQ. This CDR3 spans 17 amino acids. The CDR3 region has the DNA TGTGCCAGCAGCCAAGATTGGCTAGCGGGCCTCACAGATACGCAGTATTTT. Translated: CASSQDWLAGLTDTQYF.

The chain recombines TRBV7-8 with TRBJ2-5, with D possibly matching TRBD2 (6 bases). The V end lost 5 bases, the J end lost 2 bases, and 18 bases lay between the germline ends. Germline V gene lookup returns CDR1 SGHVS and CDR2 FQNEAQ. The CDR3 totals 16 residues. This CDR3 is CASSTLPSASQETQYF. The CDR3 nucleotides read TGTGCCAGCAGCACCCTTCCTAGCGCCTCTCAAGAGACCCAGTACTTC.

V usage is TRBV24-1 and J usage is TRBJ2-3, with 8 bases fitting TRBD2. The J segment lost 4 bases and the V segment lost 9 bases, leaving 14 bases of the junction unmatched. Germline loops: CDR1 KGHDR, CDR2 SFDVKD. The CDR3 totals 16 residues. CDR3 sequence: CATQGLGGAGADTQYF. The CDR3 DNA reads TGTGCCACCCAGGGACTAGGGGGAGCTGGAGCAGATACGCAGTATTTT.

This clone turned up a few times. CDR3: CASSLEWLRNGYTF. The CDR3 nucleotides are TGTGCCAGCAGTTTAGAGTGGTTACGAAATGGCTACACCTTC. The rearrangement joins TRBV28 to TRBJ1-2; D not certain. From germline, CDR1 is MDHEN and CDR2 SYDVKM. The length of the CDR3 is 14 residues. Trimming removed 2 bases from V and 6 bases from J, with 13 bases in between.

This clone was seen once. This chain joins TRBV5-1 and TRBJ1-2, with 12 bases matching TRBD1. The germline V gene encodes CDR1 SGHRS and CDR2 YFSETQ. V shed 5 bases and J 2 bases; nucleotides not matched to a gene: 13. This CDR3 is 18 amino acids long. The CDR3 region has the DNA TGCGCCAGCAGGTATCGATCCGGGACAGGGGGCTCAAACTATGGCTACACCTTC. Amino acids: CASRYRSGTGGSNYGYTF. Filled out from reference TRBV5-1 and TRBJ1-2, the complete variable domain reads KAGVTQTPRYLIKTRGQQVTLSCSPISGHRSVSWYQQTPGQGLQFLFEYFSETQRNKGNFPGRFSGRQFSNSRSEMNVSTLELGDSALYLCASRYRSGTGGSNYGYTFGSGTRLTVV.

The CDR3 here is CASSNPDRGYNEQFF. The CDR3 nucleotides are TGTGCCAGCAGCAACCCAGACAGGGGGTACAATGAGCAGTTCTTC. This sequence joins TRBV5-4 and TRBJ2-1, with 9 bases aligning to TRBD1. Germline-derived CDR1 and CDR2 are SGHNT and YYREEE (reference sequence). The CDR3 spans 15 residues. The ends lost 4 bases at V and 4 bases at J; junction bases unmatched: 6.

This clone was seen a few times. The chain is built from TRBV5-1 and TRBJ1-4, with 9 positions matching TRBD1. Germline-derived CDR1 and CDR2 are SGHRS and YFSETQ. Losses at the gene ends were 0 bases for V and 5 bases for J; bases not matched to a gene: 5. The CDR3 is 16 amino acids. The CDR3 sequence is CASSLAPGTGNEKLFF. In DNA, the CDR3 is TGCGCCAGCAGCTTGGCTCCCGGGACAGGGAATGAAAAACTGTTTTTT.

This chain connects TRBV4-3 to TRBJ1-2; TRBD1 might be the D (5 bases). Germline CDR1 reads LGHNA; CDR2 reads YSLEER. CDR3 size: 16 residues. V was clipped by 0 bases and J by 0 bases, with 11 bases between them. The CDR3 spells CASSQDSTGANYGYTF. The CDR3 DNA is TGCGCCAGCAGCCAAGACTCTACAGGAGCTAACTATGGCTACACCTTC.

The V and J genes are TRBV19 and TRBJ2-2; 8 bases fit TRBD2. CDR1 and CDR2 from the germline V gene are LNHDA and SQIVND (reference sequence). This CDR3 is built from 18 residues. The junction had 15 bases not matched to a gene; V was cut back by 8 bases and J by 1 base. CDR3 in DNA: TGTGCCAGTGCATCTACCGGGCTAGCGGGTTGGAACACCGGGGAGCTGTTTTTT. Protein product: CASASTGLAGWNTGELFF.

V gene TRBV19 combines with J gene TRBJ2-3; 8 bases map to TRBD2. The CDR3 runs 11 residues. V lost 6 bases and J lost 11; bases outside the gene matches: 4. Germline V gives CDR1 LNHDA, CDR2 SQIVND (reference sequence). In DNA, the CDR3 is TGTGCCAGTAGCTACCGGGGGGGGCAGTATTTT. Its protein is CASSYRGGQYF.

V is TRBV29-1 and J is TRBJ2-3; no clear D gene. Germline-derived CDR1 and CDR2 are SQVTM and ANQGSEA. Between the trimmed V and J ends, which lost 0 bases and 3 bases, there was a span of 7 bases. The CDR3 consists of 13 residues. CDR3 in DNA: TGCAGCGTTGAAGAACAAAAAACAGATACGCAGTATTTT. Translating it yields CSVEEQKTDTQYF.

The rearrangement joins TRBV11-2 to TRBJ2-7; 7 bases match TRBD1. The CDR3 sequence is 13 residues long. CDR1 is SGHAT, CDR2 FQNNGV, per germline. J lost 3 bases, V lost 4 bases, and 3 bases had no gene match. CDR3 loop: CASSYSGGYEQYF. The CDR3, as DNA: TGTGCCAGCAGCTATTCAGGGGGCTACGAGCAGTACTTC.

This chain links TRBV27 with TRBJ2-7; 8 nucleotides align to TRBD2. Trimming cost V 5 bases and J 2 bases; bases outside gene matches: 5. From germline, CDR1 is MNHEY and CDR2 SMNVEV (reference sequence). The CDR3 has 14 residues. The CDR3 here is CASSVPGLAYEQYF. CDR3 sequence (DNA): TGTGCCAGCAGTGTACCGGGACTAGCCTACGAGCAGTACTTC.

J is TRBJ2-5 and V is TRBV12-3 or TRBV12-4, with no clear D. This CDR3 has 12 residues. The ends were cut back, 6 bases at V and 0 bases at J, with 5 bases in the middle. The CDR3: CASSPYQETQYF. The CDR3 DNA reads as TGTGCCAGCAGCCCGTACCAAGAGACCCAGTACTTC.

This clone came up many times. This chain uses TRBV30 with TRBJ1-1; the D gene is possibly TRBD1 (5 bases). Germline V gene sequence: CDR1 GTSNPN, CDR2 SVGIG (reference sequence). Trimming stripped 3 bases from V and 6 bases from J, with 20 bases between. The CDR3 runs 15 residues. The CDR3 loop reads CAWSEAFREASEAFF. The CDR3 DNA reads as TGTGCCTGGAGCGAGGCGTTCAGGGAGGCCTCTGAAGCTTTCTTT.

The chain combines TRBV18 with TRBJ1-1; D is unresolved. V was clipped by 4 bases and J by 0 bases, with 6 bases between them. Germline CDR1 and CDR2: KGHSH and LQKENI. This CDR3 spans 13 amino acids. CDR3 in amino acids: CASSRSLNTEAFF. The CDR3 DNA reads TGTGCCAGCTCACGCAGTCTGAACACTGAAGCTTTCTTT.